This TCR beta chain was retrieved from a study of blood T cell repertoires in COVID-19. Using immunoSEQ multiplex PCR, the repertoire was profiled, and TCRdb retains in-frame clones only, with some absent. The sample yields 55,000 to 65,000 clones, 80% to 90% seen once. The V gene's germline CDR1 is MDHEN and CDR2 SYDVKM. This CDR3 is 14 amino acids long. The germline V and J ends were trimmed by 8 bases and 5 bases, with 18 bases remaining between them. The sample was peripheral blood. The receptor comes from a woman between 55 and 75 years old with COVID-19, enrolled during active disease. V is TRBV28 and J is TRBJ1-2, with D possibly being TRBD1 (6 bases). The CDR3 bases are TGTGCCAGCTCCGGAGGGGGGGAAGGGTATGGCTACACCTTC. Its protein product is CASSGGGEGYGYTF.